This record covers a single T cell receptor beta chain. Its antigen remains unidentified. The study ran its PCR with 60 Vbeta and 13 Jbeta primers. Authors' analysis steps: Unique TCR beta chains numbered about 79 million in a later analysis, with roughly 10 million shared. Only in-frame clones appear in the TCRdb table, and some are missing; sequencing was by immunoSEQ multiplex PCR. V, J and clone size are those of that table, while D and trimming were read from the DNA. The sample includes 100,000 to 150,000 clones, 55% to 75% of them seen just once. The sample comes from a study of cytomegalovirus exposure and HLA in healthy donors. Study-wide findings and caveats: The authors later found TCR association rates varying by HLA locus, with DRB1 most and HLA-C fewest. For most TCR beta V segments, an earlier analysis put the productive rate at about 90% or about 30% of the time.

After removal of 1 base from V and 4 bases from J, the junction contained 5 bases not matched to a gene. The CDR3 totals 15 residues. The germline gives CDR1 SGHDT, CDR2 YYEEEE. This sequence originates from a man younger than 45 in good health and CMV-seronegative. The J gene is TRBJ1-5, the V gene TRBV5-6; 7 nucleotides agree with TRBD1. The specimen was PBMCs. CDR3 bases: TGTGCCAGCAGCTTGACCCGGGACAGAAATCAGCCCCAGCATTTT. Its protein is CASSLTRDRNQPQHF.